There are many counts of the clone carrying this TCR beta chain. Its specificity is not known. The data were obtained in a study of CD8 T cells in ankylosing spondylitis. It was by quantitative 5'-RACE with molecular barcodes that TCR beta libraries were made. TCRdb itself ran the 5' RACE reads through MiXCR, one entry per CDR3 protein. The data show 50,000 to 65,000 distinct CDR3 sequences, 7.4% seen once. Broader study findings: What seemed typical of ankylosing spondylitis blood was a TCR beta motif built from several highly homologous variants.

The CDR3 spans 14 residues. Deletions cut 3 bases from V and 1 base from J, with 9 bases between. Per germline, CDR1 KGHSH and CDR2 LQKENI. The source is a female donor with ankylosing spondylitis or in good health (not recorded which). Sequencing used blood, either unsorted or a sorted T cell fraction (not recorded which). This chain links TRBV18 with TRBJ1-1; D call uncertain. CDR3 region: CASSPGGWNTEAFF. The CDR3 DNA is TGTGCCAGCTCACCGGGAGGGTGGAACACTGAAGCTTTCTTT.